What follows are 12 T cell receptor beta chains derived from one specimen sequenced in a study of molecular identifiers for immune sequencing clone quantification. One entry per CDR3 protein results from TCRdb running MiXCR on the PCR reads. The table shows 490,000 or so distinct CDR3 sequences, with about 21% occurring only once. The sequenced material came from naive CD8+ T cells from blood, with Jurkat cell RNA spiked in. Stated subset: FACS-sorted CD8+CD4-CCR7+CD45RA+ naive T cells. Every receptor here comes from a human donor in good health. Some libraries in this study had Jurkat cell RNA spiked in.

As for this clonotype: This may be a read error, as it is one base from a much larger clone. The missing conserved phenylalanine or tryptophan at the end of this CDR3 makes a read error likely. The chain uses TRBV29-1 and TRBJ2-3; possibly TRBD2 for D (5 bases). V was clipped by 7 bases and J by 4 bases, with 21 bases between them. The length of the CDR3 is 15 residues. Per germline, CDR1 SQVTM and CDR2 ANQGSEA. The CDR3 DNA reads TGCAGCGCCCAACTAGGGCAGTTAAGGGCAGATACGCAGTATTCT. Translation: CSAQLGQLRADTQYS.

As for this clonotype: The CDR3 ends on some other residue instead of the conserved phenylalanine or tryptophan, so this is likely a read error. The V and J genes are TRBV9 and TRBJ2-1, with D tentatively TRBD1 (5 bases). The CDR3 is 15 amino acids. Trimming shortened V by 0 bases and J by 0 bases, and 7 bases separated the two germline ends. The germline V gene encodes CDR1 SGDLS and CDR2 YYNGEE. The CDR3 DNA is TGTGCCAGCAGCGTAGGGGGCGGCTCCTACAATGAGCAGTTCTCC. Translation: CASSVGGGSYNEQFS.

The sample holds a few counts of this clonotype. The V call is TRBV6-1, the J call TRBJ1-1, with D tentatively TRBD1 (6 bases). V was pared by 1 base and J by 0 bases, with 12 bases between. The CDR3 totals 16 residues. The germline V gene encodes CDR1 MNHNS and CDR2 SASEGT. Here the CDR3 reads CASSEVGTPMNTEAFF. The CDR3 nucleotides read TGTGCCAGCAGTGAAGTTGGGACACCCATGAACACTGAAGCTTTCTTT.

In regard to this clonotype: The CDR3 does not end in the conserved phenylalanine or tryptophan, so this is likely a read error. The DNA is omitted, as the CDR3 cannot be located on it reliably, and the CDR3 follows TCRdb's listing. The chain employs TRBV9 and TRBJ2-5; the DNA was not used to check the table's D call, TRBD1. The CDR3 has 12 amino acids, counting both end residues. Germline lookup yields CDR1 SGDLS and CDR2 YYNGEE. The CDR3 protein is CASSVSCAVLTS.

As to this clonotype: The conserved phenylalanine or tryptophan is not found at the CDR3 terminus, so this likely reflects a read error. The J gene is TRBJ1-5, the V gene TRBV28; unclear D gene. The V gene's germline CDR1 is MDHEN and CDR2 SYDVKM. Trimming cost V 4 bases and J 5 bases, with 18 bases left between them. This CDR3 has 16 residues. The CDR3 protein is CASSSRDPYLHQPQHL. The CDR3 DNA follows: TGTGCCAGCAGTTCCCGCGACCCGTATCTCCATCAGCCCCAGCATTTG.

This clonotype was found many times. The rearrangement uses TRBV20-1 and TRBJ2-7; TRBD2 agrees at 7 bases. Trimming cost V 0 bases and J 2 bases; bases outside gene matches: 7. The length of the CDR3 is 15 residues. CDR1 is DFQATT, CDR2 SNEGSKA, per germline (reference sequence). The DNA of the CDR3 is TGCAGTGCTAGAGACCTAGCGGAGATGACCTACGAGCAGTACTTC. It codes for CSARDLAEMTYEQYF.

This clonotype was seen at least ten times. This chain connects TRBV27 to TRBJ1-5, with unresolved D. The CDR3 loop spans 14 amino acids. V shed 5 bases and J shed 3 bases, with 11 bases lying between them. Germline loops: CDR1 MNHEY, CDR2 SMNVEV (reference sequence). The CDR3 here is CASSAVISNQPQHF. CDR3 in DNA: TGTGCCAGCAGTGCGGTTATTTCCAATCAGCCCCAGCATTTT.

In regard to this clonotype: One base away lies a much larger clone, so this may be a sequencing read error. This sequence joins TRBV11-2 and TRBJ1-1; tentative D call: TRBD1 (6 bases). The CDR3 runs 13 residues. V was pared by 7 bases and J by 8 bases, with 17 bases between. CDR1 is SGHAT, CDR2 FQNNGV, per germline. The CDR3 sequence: CASNTPQGTEAFF. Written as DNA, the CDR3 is TGTGCCAGCAACACCCCGCAGGGGACGGAAGCTTTCTTT.

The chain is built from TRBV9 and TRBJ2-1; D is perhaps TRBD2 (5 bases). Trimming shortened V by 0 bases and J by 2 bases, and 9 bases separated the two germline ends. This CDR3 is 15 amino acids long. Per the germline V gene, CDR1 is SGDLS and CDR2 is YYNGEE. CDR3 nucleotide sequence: TGTGCCAGCAGCGTAGAGGGAGTTACCTACAATGAGCAGTTCTTC. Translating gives CASSVEGVTYNEQFF.

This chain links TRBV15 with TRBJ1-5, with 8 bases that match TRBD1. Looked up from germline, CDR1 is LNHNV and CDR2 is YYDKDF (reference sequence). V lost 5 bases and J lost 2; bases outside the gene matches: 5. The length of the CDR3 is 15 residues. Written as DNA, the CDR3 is TGTGCCACCAGCCTTACAGGGGGGGGCAATCAGCCCCAGCATTTT. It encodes CATSLTGGGNQPQHF. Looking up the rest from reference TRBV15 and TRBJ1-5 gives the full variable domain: DAMVIQNPRYQVTQFGKPVTLSCSQTLNHNVMYWYQQKSSQAPKLLFHYYDKDFNNEADTPDNFQSRRPNTSFCFLDIRSPGLGDTAMYLCATSLTGGGNQPQHFGDGTRLSIL.

The CDR3 sequence: CASSAGGGDQETQYF. The CDR3 nucleotides read TGCGCCAGCAGCGCCGGTGGGGGGGACCAAGAGACCCAGTACTTC. The rearrangement uses TRBV5-1 and TRBJ2-5; 7 bases map to TRBD2. V was clipped by 4 bases and J by 0 bases; unmatched bases: 6. The CDR3 runs 15 residues. The germline gives CDR1 SGHRS, CDR2 YFSETQ.

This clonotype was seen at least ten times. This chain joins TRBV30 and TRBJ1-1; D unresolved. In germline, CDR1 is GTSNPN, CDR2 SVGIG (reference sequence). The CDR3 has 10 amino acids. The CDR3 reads CCWLDTEAFF. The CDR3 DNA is TGTTGTTGGCTGGACACTGAAGCTTTCTTT.